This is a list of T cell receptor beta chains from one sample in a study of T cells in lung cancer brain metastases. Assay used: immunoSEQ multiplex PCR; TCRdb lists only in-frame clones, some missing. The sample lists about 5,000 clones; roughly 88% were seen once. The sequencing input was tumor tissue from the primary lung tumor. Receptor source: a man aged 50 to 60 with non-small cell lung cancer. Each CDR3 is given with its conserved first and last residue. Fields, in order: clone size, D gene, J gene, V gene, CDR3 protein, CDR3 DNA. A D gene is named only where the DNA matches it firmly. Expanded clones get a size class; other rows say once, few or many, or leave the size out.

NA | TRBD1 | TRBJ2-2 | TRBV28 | CASRPNRGLAGELFF | TGTGCCAGCAGGCCAAACAGGGGGCTCGCCGGGGAGCTGTTTTTT
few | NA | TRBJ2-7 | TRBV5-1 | CASTPSGSAYEQYF | TGCGCCAGCACCCCTTCGGGCAGTGCCTACGAGCAGTACTTC
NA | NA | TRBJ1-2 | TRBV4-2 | CASSSLGGNYDYTF | TGTGCCAGCAGCAGCCTAGGGGGTAACTATGACTACACCTTC
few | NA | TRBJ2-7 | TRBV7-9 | CASSFGTSSYEQYF | TGTGCCAGCAGCTTTGGGACCAGCTCCTACGAGCAGTACTTC
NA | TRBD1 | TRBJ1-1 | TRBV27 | CASRGTGRTEAFF | TGTGCCAGCAGAGGGACAGGGAGAACTGAAGCTTTCTTT
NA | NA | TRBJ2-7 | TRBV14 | CASSQDVRTEQYF | TGTGCCAGCAGCCAAGACGTCCGGACCGAGCAGTACTTC
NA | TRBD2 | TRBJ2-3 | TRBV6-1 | CASNRAGGWDTQYF | TGTGCCAGCAATCGAGCGGGAGGGTGGGATACGCAGTATTTT
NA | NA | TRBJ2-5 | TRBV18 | CASSSPFQETQYF | TGTGCCAGCTCATCACCTTTCCAGGAGACCCAGTACTTC
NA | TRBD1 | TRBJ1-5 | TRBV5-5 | CASSPGTGGDQPQHF | TGTGCCAGCAGCCCGGGGACAGGGGGTGATCAGCCCCAGCATTTT
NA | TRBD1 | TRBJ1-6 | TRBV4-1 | CASSRSTGAQSPLHF | TGCGCCAGCAGCCGATCGACAGGGGCACAATCACCCCTCCACTTT
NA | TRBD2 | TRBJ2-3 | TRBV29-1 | CSVEGGLAGGPDTQYF | TGCAGCGTCGAAGGGGGGCTAGCGGGGGGGCCAGATACGCAGTATTTT
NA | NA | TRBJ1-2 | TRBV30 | CAWMPQGTGYGYTF | TGTGCCTGGATGCCGCAGGGGACGGGCTATGGCTACACCTTC
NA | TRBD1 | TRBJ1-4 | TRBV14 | CASSQTHRGWANEKLFF | TGTGCCAGCAGCCAAACCCACAGGGGATGGGCTAATGAAAAACTGTTTTTT
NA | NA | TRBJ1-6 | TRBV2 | CATIYRPNSPLHF | TGTGCCACCATCTACAGGCCCAATTCACCCCTCCACTTT
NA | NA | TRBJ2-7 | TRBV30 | CTWTQDVAYEQYF | TGTACCTGGACACAGGACGTCGCCTACGAGCAGTACTTC
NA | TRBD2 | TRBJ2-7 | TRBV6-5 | CASSSSGRGYEQYF | TGTGCCAGCAGCTCCAGCGGGAGAGGGTACGAGCAGTACTTC
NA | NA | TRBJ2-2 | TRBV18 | CASSPPWRNTGELFF | TGTGCCAGCTCACCACCGTGGCGAAACACCGGGGAGCTGTTTTTT
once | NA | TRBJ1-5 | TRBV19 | CASSSTRASNQPQHF | TGTGCCAGTAGTTCGACAAGGGCTAGCAATCAGCCCCAGCATTTT
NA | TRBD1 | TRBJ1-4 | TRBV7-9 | CASSLGAGGATNEKLFF | TGTGCCAGCAGCTTAGGGGCAGGGGGCGCAACTAATGAAAAACTGTTTTTT
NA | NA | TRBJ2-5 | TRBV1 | CTSSQPSGGSSQETQYF | TGCACCAGCAGCCAACCTAGCGGGGGATCGAGCCAAGAGACCCAGTACTTC
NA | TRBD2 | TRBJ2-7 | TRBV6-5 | CASSYSGGGAFYEQYF | TGTGCCAGCAGTTACTCGGGCGGGGGGGCCTTCTACGAGCAGTACTTC
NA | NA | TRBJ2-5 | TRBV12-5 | CASGLGGAGETQYF | TGTGCTAGTGGTTTGGGCGGGGCCGGGGAGACCCAGTACTTC
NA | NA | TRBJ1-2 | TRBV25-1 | CASSGPNYGYTF | TGTGCCAGCAGTGGGCCTAACTATGGCTACACCTTC
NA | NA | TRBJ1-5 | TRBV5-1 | CASSLEGISNQPQHF | TGCGCCAGCAGCTTGGAGGGAATTAGCAATCAGCCCCAGCATTTT
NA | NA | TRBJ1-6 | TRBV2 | CASSDLRNSSLHF | TGTGCCAGCAGTGACTTGAGAAATTCATCCCTCCACTTT
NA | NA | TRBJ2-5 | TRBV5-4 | CASSPEGRETQYF | TGTGCCAGCAGCCCTGAAGGCAGGGAGACCCAGTACTTC
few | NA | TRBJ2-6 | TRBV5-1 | CASSPGGGTRGANVLTF | TGCGCCAGCAGCCCCGGAGGTGGGACGAGGGGGGCCAACGTCCTGACTTTC
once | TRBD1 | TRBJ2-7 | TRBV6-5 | CASSYTGGMGEQYF | TGTGCCAGCAGCTACACAGGGGGCATGGGCGAGCAGTACTTC
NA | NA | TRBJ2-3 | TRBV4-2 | CASSQDPPKGGGTDTQYF | TGTGCCAGCAGCCAAGACCCCCCTAAAGGGGGAGGTACAGATACGCAGTATTTT
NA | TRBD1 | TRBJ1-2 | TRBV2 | CASSAGQGDYGYTF | TGTGCCAGCTCCGCGGGACAGGGGGACTATGGCTACACCTTC
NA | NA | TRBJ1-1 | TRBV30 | CAWSYGGRTEAFF | TGTGCCTGGAGTTATGGGGGGCGAACTGAAGCTTTCTTT
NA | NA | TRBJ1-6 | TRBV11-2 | CASSLSGLDSPLHF | TGTGCCAGCAGCTTGTCAGGGTTGGATTCACCCCTCCACTTT
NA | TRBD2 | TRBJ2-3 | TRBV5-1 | CASSLELAGGRPNF | TGCGCCAGCAGCTTGGAACTAGCGGGGGGCCGCCCCAATTTT
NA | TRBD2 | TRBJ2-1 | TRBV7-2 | CASSRTRSQRGVGEQFF | TGTGCCAGCAGCCGTACCCGCTCCCAGCGGGGGGTTGGTGAGCAGTTCTTC
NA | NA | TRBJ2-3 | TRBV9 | CASSARRGGGTDTQYF | TGTGCCAGCAGCGCCCGGAGAGGCGGGGGCACAGATACGCAGTATTTT
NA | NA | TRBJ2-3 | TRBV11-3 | CASSLRDGSNTDTQYF | TGTGCCAGCAGCTTAAGGGACGGCTCCAATACAGATACGCAGTATTTT
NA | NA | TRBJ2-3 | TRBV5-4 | CASSLTHSGDTQYF | TGTGCCAGCAGCCTGACCCATAGCGGAGATACGCAGTATTTT
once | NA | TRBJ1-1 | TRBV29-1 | CSGATELNTEAFF | TGCAGCGGAGCGACAGAGCTGAACACTGAAGCTTTCTTT
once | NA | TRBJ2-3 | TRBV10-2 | CASRARLTDTQYF | TGCGCCAGCAGGGCCAGACTCACAGATACGCAGTATTTT
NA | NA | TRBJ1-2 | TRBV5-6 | CASSLGPRTPTYGYTF | TGTGCCAGCAGCTTGGGGCCCAGGACCCCAACCTATGGCTACACCTTC
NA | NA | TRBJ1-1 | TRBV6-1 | CASSNGGQYSAFF | TGTGCCAGCAGTAACGGGGGTCAATATTCAGCTTTCTTT
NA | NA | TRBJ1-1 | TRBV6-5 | CASSYRGGTEAFF | TGTGCCAGCAGTTATCGGGGGGGCACTGAAGCTTTCTTT
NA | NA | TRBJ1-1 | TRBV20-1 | CSAGSFTEAFF | TGCAGTGCTGGTAGCTTTACTGAAGCTTTCTTT
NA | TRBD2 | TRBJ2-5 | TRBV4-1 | CASSLTSGWETQYF | TGCGCCAGCAGCCTTACTAGCGGGTGGGAGACCCAGTACTTC
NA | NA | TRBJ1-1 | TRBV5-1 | CASSLASVAAEAFF | TGCGCCAGCAGCTTGGCTTCGGTAGCTGCTGAAGCTTTCTTT
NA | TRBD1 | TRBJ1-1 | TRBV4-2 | CASSHLTGVRTEAFF | TGTGCCAGCAGCCACCTGACAGGGGTGCGGACTGAAGCTTTCTTT
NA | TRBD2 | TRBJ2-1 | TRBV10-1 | CASSVRTSGLNEQFF | TGCGCCAGCAGTGTAAGGACTAGCGGCCTCAATGAGCAGTTCTTC
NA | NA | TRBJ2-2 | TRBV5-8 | CASSLRVVYTGELFF | TGTGCCAGCAGCTTGAGGGTGGTGTACACCGGGGAGCTGTTTTTT
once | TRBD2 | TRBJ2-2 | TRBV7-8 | CASSPETSGYGELFF | TGTGCCAGCAGCCCAGAGACTAGCGGTTACGGGGAGCTGTTTTTT
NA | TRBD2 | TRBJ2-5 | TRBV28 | CASSGRTSGRDQETQYF | TGTGCCAGCAGTGGCCGGACTAGCGGGAGGGATCAAGAGACCCAGTACTTC
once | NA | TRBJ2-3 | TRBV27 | CASSFRADTDTQYF | TGTGCCAGCAGTTTCCGGGCCGACACAGATACGCAGTATTTT
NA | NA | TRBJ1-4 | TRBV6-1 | CASSELGLGEKLFF | TGTGCCAGCAGTGAACTGGGGCTAGGGGAAAAACTGTTTTTT